Listed here are 21 T cell receptor beta chains from one sample, sequenced in a study of Graves' ophthalmopathy and Graves' hyperthyroidism. TCR beta CDR3 amplification used RNA transcripts. HTBI primers primed a first-round RT-PCR, and a second-round multiplex PCR followed. TCRdb ran MiXCR on the multiplex PCR reads and lists one entry per CDR3 protein. Here the sample spans 300,000 to 500,000 distinct CDR3 sequences, just over 15% being singletons. Sequenced sample: peripheral blood. Source of these receptors: a woman aged 18 to 35 with stable Graves' hyperthyroidism.

In its sample, this clonotype was seen many times. The genes are TRBV6-2 or TRBV6-3 and TRBJ2-7; weak D call: TRBD1 (6 bases). Germline CDR1 is MNHEY and CDR2 is SVGEGT. The V end lost 0 bases, the J end lost 6 bases, and 24 bases lay between the germline ends. The CDR3 length is 18 residues. CDR3 sequence: CASSYSIGGGLKRVEQYF. The CDR3 nucleotides read TGTGCCAGCAGTTACTCGATTGGGGGCGGCCTTAAGAGAGTCGAGCAGTACTTC.

The chain has TRBV6-1 and TRBJ1-2; 10 bases are shared with TRBD1. The trim removed 5 bases at V and 2 bases at J, leaving 5 bases unmatched. Germline lookup yields CDR1 MNHNS and CDR2 SASEGT. CDR3 size: 15 residues. The chain's CDR3 is CASSRGQGKNYGYTF. DNA of the CDR3: TGTGCCAGCAGTAGGGGACAGGGGAAGAACTATGGCTACACCTTC.

As for this clonotype: This sequence may be a read error, since a much larger clone differs from it by one base. The CDR3 reads CAISWGTGYGYTF. DNA of the CDR3: TGTGCCATCAGTTGGGGGACAGGCTATGGCTACACCTTC. The rearrangement links TRBV27 to TRBJ1-2; 8 bases map to TRBD1. This CDR3 region has 13 residues. Per the germline V gene, CDR1 is MNHEY and CDR2 is SMNVEV (reference sequence).

This clonotype was observed many times. CDR3 sequence reads: CASSLGWGADTTEAFF. The DNA of the CDR3 is TGTGCCAGCAGCTTAGGATGGGGTGCTGACACCACTGAAGCTTTCTTT. V and J are TRBV7-3 and TRBJ1-1; no definite D call. The V and J ends lost 2 bases and 4 bases respectively, with 17 bases between them. Germline V lookup: CDR1 SGHTA, CDR2 FQGTGA. This CDR3 is built from 16 residues.

Many counts were recorded for this clonotype. Here the CDR3 reads CASSLQGFDSPLHF. The CDR3 nucleotides are TGTGCCAGCAGCTTACAGGGTTTTGATTCACCCCTCCACTTT. The chain recombines TRBV7-8 with TRBJ1-6; D might be TRBD1 (5 bases). There are 14 residues in the CDR3. V lost 2 bases and J 8 bases, leaving 10 bases between the germline ends. CDR1 SGHVS and CDR2 FQNEAQ come from the germline V gene.

J is TRBJ2-2 and V is TRBV3-1; no definite D call. The germline gives CDR1 LGHDT, CDR2 YNNKEL (reference sequence). This CDR3 has 13 residues. Trimming cost V 4 bases and J 3 bases, with 6 bases left between them. For the CDR3, the DNA is TGTGCCAGCAGCCCCCCGGACACCGGGGAGCTGTTTTTT. Translating it yields CASSPPDTGELFF.

This clonotype was detected ten times or more. This chain uses TRBV4-2 with TRBJ1-1, with TRBD1 identical over 9 bases. CDR1 LGHNA and CDR2 YNFKEQ come from the germline V gene. The CDR3 covers 14 residues. Trimming took 3 bases from V and 6 from J; bases not matched to a gene: 5. For the CDR3, the DNA is TGTGCCAGCAGCCACGGGACAGGGATATCTGAAGCTTTCTTT. It is translated as CASSHGTGISEAFF.

This clonotype appeared a single time. The rearrangement links TRBV5-1 to TRBJ2-7; 7 bases are shared with TRBD2. This CDR3 spans 16 amino acids. The V gene end was trimmed by 2 bases and the J gene end by 2 bases; junction bases not matched to a gene: 10. CDR1 and CDR2 (germline): SGHRS, YFSETQ. The CDR3 DNA reads TGCGCCAGCAGCTTCTGGGGGGGGGACTACCCCTACGAGCAGTACTTC. This gives the protein CASSFWGGDYPYEQYF.

This clonotype was observed many times. CDR3 DNA: TGCGCCAGCAGTTATATAAAGGACTATGGCTACACCTTC. Protein sequence: CASSYIKDYGYTF. The chain combines TRBV10-2 with TRBJ1-2; no clear D. The CDR3 has 13 amino acids. Germline V lookup: CDR1 WSHSY, CDR2 SAAADI. V lost 5 bases to trimming and J lost 3 bases, with 10 bases between them.

This clonotype was picked up many times. The V and J genes are TRBV11-3 and TRBJ2-5; unclear D gene. CDR3 length: 12 residues. CDR1 SGHNT and CDR2 YENEEA come from the germline V gene. Trimming took off 5 bases at V and 2 bases at J, with 6 bases between the two ends. CDR3 sequence: CASSILQETQYF. The CDR3 DNA is TGTGCCAGCAGCATTTTACAAGAGACCCAGTACTTC. Supplemented by reference TRBV11-3 and TRBJ2-5, the full variable domain reads EAGVVQSPRYKIIEKKQPVAFWCNPISGHNTLYWYLQNLGQGPELLIRYENEEAVDDSQLPKDRFSAERLKGVDSTLKIQPAELGDSAVYLCASSILQETQYFGPGTRLLVL.

This clonotype was detected a few times. In DNA, the CDR3 is TGTGCCAGTAGTATCGGGGCATTTTCTCCAGACTATGGCTACACCTTC. It codes for CASSIGAFSPDYGYTF. This rearrangement joins TRBV19 to TRBJ1-2; possible D gene TRBD1, 5 bases. The CDR3 extends over 16 amino acids. Per germline, CDR1 LNHDA and CDR2 SQIVND (reference sequence). Trimming took 3 bases from V and 3 from J, leaving 17 bases between them. The full variable domain, in which reference TRBV19 and TRBJ1-2 provide the parts outside the CDR3, is DGGITQSPKYLFRKEGQNVTLSCEQNLNHDAMYWYRQDPGQGLRLIYYSQIVNDFQKGDIAEGYSVSREKKESFPLTVTSAQKNPTAFYLCASSIGAFSPDYGYTFGSGTRLTVV.

This clonotype was observed many times. The chain carries TRBV7-3 and TRBJ2-2; tentatively, D is TRBD1 (6 bases). This CDR3 has 14 amino acids. V shed 6 bases and J shed 1 base, with 9 bases lying between them. Per germline, CDR1 SGHTA and CDR2 FQGTGA. CDR3 protein: CASRLGQNTGELFF. CDR3 coding DNA: TGTGCCAGCAGGTTGGGACAGAACACCGGGGAGCTGTTTTTT.

This clonotype was found many times. The chain is built from TRBV18 and TRBJ2-7, with TRBD1 matching 11 bases. This CDR3 region has 14 residues. The germline V gene encodes CDR1 KGHSH and CDR2 LQKENI. The ends lost 3 bases at V and 4 bases at J; junction bases unmatched: 2. The CDR3 here is CASSPGQGEYEQYF. The DNA for the CDR3 is TGTGCCAGCTCACCGGGACAGGGGGAATACGAGCAGTACTTC.

This clonotype was found many times. V usage is TRBV20-1 and J usage is TRBJ1-2; D gene ambiguous. The V gene's germline CDR1 is DFQATT and CDR2 SNEGSKA (reference sequence). This CDR3 contains 14 residues. V lost 3 bases to trimming and J lost 5 bases, with 16 bases between them. The CDR3, as DNA: TGCAGTGCTAGGGGCACCGGGTCTCATTATGGCTACACCTTC. Amino acid sequence: CSARGTGSHYGYTF.

Notes on this clonotype: Since no conserved phenylalanine or tryptophan closes the CDR3, a read error is the likely cause. The DNA is omitted, as the CDR3 cannot be located on it reliably, and the CDR3 follows TCRdb's listing. The chain couples TRBV20-1 to TRBJ2-7. The length of the CDR3 is 12 amino acids, counting both ends. The germline V gene encodes CDR1 DFQATT and CDR2 SNEGSKA (reference sequence). Here the CDR3 reads CSAKQNNYELYL.

There are many counts of this clonotype. The J gene is TRBJ1-2, the V gene TRBV11-2; the D gene is possibly TRBD1 (6 bases). V lost 8 bases and J 5 bases, leaving 21 bases between the germline ends. The germline CDR1 and CDR2 sequences are SGHAT and FQNNGV. The CDR3 extends over 15 amino acids. CDR3 loop: CASFSGSGARYGYTF. The CDR3 DNA reads as TGTGCCAGCTTCTCGGGGTCGGGGGCACGGTATGGCTACACCTTC.

This clonotype was picked up many times. This CDR3 is CASSPWPSDLETQYF. The CDR3 region has the DNA TGTGCCAGCAGCCCCTGGCCTAGCGATTTGGAGACCCAGTACTTC. The chain uses TRBV7-9 and TRBJ2-5, with D perhaps matching TRBD2 (6 bases). This CDR3 is 15 amino acids long. V lost 5 bases, J lost 5 bases, and 18 bases lay in between. Germline CDR1 is SEHNR and CDR2 is FQNEAQ (reference sequence).

The chain employs TRBV6-1 and TRBJ1-1; D unresolved. The CDR3 length is 12 residues. V gave up 7 bases and J gave up 1 base, with 7 bases separating them. Germline-derived CDR1 and CDR2 are MNHNS and SASEGT. The CDR3 DNA sequence: TGTGCCAGCAACCAGCGGAACACTGAAGCTTTCTTT. It encodes CASNQRNTEAFF.

This clonotype occurred many times. The J gene is TRBJ1-1, the V gene TRBV20-1, with unresolved D. Germline values: CDR1 DFQATT, CDR2 SNEGSKA (reference sequence). This CDR3 has 21 amino acids. Trimming cost V 1 base and J 0 bases, with 30 bases left between them. CDR3 nucleotide sequence: TGCAGTGCTAGAGGGTTGCGGGGTTACGACCGTCGCCACACCCTGAACACTGAAGCTTTCTTT. Residues: CSARGLRGYDRRHTLNTEAFF.

This clonotype occurred many times. The V call is TRBV6-2 or TRBV6-3, the J call TRBJ2-5; TRBD2 might be the D (5 bases). V was cut by 6 bases and J by 10 bases, with 18 bases left in between. This CDR3 has 13 amino acids. Germline assignment: CDR1 MNHEY and CDR2 SVGEGT. The CDR3 nucleotides read TGTGCCAGCAGATACAGCGGTGCGGTGGACCAGTACTTC. Protein product: CASRYSGAVDQYF.

This clonotype was counted only a few times. One junction end disagrees with the germline gene, perhaps due to a read error. The CDR3 DNA follows: TGTGCCAGCAGTGAAGGAGGGTCTAAAAACACTCAGTACTTC. Residues: CASSEGGSKNTQYF. The chain joins TRBV6-4 to TRBJ2-4; D is perhaps TRBD2 (6 bases). Germline values: CDR1 MRHNA, CDR2 SNTAGT. CDR3 length equals 14 residues.